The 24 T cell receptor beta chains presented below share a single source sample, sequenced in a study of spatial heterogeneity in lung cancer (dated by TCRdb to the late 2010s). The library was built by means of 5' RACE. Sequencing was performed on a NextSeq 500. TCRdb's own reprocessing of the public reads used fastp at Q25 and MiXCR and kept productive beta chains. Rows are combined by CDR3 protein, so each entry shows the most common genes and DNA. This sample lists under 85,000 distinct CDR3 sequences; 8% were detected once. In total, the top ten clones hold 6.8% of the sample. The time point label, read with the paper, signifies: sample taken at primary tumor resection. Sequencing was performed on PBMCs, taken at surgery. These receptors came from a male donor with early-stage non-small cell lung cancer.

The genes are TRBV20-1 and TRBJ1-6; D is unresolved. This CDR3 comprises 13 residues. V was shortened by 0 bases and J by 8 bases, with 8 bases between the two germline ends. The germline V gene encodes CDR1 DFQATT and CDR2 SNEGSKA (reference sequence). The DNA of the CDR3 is TGCAGTGCTAGAGACAGGCTTGATTCACCCCTCCACTTT. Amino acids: CSARDRLDSPLHF.

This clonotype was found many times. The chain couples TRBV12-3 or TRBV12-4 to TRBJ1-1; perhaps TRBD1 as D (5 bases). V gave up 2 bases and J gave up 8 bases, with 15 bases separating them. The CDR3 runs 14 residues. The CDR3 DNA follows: TGTGCCAGCAGTTTAAAAGGAGGGGAACCGGAAGCTTTCTTT. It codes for CASSLKGGEPEAFF.

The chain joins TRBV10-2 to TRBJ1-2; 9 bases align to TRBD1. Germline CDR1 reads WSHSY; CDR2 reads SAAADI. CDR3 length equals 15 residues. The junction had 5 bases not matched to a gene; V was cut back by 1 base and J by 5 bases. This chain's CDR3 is CASSEFGQGLYGYTF. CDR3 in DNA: TGCGCCAGCAGTGAGTTCGGACAGGGGTTGTATGGCTACACCTTC.

The chain's CDR3 is CASSYSRGTPAFF. The CDR3 DNA follows: TGTGCCAGCAGTTACTCCCGCGGGACCCCAGCTTTCTTT. The chain has TRBV6-5 and TRBJ1-1, with a possible D match to TRBD1 (5 bases). Trimming took off 0 bases at V and 10 bases at J, with 12 bases between the two ends. The germline V gene has CDR1 MNHEY and CDR2 SVGAGI. There are 13 residues in the CDR3.

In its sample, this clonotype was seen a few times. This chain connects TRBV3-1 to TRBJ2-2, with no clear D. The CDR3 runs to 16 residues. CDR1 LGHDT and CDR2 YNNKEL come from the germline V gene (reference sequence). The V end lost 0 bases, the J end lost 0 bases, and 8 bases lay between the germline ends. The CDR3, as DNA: TGTGCCAGCAGCCAAGACTGGGCTCCGAACACCGGGGAGCTGTTTTTT. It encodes CASSQDWAPNTGELFF.

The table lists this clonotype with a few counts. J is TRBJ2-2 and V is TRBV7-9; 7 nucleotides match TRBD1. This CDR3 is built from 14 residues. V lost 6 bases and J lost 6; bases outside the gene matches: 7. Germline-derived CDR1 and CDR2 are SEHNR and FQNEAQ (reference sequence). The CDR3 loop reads CASRSGQTAGELFF. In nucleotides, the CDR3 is TGTGCCAGCAGATCGGGACAGACCGCCGGGGAGCTGTTTTTT.

CDR3 amino acids: CASSQTTGQGYEQYF. The CDR3 nucleotides read TGCGCCAGCAGCCAAACCACCGGACAGGGTTACGAGCAGTACTTC. J is TRBJ2-7 and V is TRBV4-1; 8 positions agree with TRBD1. V was pared by 2 bases and J by 4 bases, with 7 bases of the junction left unmatched. Germline V gene data show CDR1 as MGHRA and CDR2 as YSYEKL. The CDR3 sequence is 15 residues long.

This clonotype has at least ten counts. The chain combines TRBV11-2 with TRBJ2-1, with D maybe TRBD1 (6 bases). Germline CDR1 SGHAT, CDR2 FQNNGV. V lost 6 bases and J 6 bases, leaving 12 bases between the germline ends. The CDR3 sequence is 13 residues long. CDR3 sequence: CASSSLRGNEQFF. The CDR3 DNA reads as TGTGCCAGCAGTTCCCTCAGGGGCAATGAGCAGTTCTTC.

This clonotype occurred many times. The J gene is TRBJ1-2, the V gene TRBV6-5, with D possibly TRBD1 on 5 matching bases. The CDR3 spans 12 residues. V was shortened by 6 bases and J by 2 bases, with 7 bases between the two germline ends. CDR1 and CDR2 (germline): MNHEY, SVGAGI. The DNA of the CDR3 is TGTGCCAGCAGGCGACAGAACTATGGCTACACCTTC. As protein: CASRRQNYGYTF.

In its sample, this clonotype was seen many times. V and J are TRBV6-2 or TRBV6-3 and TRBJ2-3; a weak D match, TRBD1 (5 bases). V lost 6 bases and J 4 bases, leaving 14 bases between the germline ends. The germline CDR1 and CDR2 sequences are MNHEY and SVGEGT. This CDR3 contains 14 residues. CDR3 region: CASSWTFQPDTQYF. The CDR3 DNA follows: TGTGCCAGCAGCTGGACATTTCAACCAGATACGCAGTATTTT.

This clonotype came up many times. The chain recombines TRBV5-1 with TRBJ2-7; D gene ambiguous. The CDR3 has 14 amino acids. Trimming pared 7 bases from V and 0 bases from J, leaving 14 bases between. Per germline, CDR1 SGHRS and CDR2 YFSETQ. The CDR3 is CASRQTFSSYEQYF. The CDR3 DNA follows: TGCGCCAGCCGTCAGACGTTCAGCTCCTACGAGCAGTACTTC.

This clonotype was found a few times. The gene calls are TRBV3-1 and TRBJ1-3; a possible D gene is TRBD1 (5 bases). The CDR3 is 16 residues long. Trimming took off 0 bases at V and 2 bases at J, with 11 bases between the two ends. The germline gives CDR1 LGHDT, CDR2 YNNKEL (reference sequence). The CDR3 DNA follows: TGTGCCAGCAGCCAAGATCTGGCAGGGACTGGAAACACCATATATTTT. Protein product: CASSQDLAGTGNTIYF.

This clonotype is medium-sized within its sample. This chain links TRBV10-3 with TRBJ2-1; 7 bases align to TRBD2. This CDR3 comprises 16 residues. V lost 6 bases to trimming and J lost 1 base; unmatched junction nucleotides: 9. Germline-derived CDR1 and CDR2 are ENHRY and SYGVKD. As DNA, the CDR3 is TGTGCCATCAGCTCAAGTCAAGCGGGGTCCTACAATGAGCAGTTCTTC. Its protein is CAISSSQAGSYNEQFF.

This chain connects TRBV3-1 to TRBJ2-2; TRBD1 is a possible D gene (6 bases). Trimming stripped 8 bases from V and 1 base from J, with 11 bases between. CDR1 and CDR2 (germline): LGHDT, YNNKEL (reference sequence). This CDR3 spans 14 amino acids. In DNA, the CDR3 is TGTGCCAGCGGGGAGACAGGGAACACCGGGGAGCTGTTTTTT. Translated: CASGETGNTGELFF.

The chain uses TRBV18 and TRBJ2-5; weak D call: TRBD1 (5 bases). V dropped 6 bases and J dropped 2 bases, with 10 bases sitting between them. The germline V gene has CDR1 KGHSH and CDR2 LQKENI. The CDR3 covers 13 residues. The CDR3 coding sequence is TGTGCCAGCTCCGACAGAACACAAGAGACCCAGTACTTC. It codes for CASSDRTQETQYF.

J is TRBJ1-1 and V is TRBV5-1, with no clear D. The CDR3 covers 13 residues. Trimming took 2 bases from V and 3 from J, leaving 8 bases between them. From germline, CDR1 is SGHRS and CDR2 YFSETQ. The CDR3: CASSLILDTEAFF. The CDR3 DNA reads TGCGCCAGCAGCTTAATCTTAGACACTGAAGCTTTCTTT.

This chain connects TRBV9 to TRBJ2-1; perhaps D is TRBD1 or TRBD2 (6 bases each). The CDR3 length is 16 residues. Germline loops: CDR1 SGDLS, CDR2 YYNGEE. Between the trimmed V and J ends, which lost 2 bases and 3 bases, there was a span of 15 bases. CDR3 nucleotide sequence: TGTGCCAGCAGCGTTAGGGGGGAGCTCCACTACAATGAGCAGTTCTTC. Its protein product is CASSVRGELHYNEQFF. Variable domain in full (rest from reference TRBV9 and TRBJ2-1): DSGVTQTPKHLITATGQRVTLRCSPRSGDLSVYWYQQSLDQGLQFLIQYYNGEERAKGNILERFSAQQFPDLHSELNLSSLELGDSALYFCASSVRGELHYNEQFFGPGTRLTVL.

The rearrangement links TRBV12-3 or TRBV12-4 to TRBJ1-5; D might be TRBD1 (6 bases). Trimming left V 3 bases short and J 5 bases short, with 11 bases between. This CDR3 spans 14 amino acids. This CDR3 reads CASSFAGADQPQHF. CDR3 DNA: TGTGCCAGCAGTTTCGCGGGGGCGGATCAGCCCCAGCATTTT.

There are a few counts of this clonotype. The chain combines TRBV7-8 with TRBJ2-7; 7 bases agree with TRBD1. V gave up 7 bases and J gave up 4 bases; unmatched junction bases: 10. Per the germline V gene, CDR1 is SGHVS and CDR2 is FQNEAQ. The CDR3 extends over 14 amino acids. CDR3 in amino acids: CASTMTGSPYEQYF. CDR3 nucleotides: TGTGCCAGCACCATGACAGGGTCGCCTTACGAGCAGTACTTC.

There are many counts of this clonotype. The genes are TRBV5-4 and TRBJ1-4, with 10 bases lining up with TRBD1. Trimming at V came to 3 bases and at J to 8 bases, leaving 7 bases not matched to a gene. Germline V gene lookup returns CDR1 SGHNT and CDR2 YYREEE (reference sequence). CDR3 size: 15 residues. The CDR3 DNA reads TGTGCCAGCAGCTATTACGGACAGGGGGGAGAAAAACTGTTTTTT. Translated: CASSYYGQGGEKLFF.

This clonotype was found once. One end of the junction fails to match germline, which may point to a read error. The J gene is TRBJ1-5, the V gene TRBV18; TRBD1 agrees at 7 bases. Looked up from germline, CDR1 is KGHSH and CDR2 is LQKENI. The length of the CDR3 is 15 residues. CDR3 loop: CDSSTTGVDNQPQHF. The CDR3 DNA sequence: TGTGACAGCTCCACAACAGGGGTGGACAATCAGCCCCAGCATTTT.

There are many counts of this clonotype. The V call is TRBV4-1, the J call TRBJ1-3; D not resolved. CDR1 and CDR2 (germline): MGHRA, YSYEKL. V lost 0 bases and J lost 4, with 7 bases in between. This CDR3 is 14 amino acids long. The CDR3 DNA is TGCGCCAGCAGCCAAGATCCAGTGGGAAACACCATATATTTT. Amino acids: CASSQDPVGNTIYF.

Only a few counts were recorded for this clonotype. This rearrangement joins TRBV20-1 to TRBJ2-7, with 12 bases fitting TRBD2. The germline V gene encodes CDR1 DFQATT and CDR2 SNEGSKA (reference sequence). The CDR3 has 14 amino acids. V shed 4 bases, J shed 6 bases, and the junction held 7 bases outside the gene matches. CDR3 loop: CSAKVTSGSGEQYF. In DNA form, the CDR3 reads TGCAGTGCTAAGGTGACTAGCGGGAGTGGCGAGCAGTACTTC.

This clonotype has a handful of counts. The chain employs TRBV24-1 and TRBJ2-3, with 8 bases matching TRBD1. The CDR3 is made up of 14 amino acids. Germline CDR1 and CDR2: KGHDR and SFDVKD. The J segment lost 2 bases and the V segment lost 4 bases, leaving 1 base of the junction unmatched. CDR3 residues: CATSDRGPTDTQYF. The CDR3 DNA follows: TGTGCCACCAGTGACAGGGGGCCCACAGATACGCAGTATTTT.